This record covers a single T cell receptor beta chain. Its target is unknown. This entry comes from a study of blood T cells in healthy people across ages. Broader study findings: Diversity was higher, and naive CD4+ cells more numerous, in long-lived donors than in aged donors. Significant beta diversity loss was already apparent by age about 42, declining roughly linearly.

Using a J-beta primer mix together with a sample-barcoded 5' primer, a second PCR was run for roughly 6 to 12 cycles. Each cDNA molecule, via a template-switch adaptor with 12 random nucleotides, was tagged. TCRdb re-called the 5' RACE reads with MiXCR, one entry per CDR3 protein. In the table there are more than 800,000 distinct CDR3 sequences, under 35% of which are singletons. CDR1 is SGHRS, CDR2 YFSETQ, per germline. CDR3 size: 14 residues. Trimming took 5 bases from V and 7 from J, leaving 19 bases between them. The rearrangement joins TRBV5-1 to TRBJ2-7, with a possible D match to TRBD2 (5 bases). The TCR sequence derives from a woman aged 80 or over in good health. The source material was blood. The CDR3 sequence: CASSLEGSVNEQYF. The CDR3 DNA reads TGCGCCAGCAGTCTTGAGGGTTCGGTCAATGAGCAGTACTTC.